Following are 27 T cell receptor beta chains from one sample sequenced in a study of cytomegalovirus exposure and HLA in healthy donors. Sequenced by immunoSEQ multiplex PCR; TCRdb stores in-frame clones only, minus some. The data show about 330,000 clones, with about nine tenths seen just once and under 0.85% held by the top ten. Source material: PBMCs. Receptor source: a woman younger than 35 in good health and CMV-seronegative.

The chain combines TRBV11-2 with TRBJ2-6, with a weak D call TRBD2 (6 bases). The CDR3 consists of 17 residues. Germline V gene sequence: CDR1 SGHAT, CDR2 FQNNGV. V lost 3 bases and J lost 0, with 12 bases in between. Written as DNA, the CDR3 is TGTGCCAGCAGCTTGGGCGGGACCACCTCTGGGGCCAACGTCCTGACTTTC. This translates into CASSLGGTTSGANVLTF.

This rearrangement joins TRBV4-3 to TRBJ1-2; D is possibly TRBD1 (6 bases). The V gene lost 1 base and the J gene lost 0 bases, with 12 bases spanning the gap. Germline V gene data show CDR1 as LGHNA and CDR2 as YSLEER. This CDR3 has 16 residues. This chain's CDR3 is CASSQGGRGANYGYTF. The CDR3 DNA follows: TGCGCCAGCAGCCAAGGGGGGCGAGGGGCTAACTATGGCTACACCTTC.

The V and J genes are TRBV5-6 and TRBJ1-1, with TRBD1 identical over 9 bases. The CDR3 runs to 16 residues. Trimming at V came to 0 bases and at J to 5 bases, leaving 8 bases not matched to a gene. Germline V gene sequence: CDR1 SGHDT, CDR2 YYEEEE. The CDR3 nucleotides read TGTGCCAGCAGCTTGGGGCTCCGGGACAGGGTGACTGAAGCTTTCTTT. This sequence encodes CASSLGLRDRVTEAFF.

V and J are TRBV4-1 and TRBJ1-1, with D perhaps matching TRBD1 (6 bases). Trimming stripped 9 bases from V and 1 base from J, with 21 bases between. Germline V gene lookup returns CDR1 MGHRA and CDR2 YSYEKL. The CDR3 is 16 residues long. As DNA, the CDR3 is TGCGCCAGTAGATGGGGGGGCAGGGGTCAGAACACTGAAGCTTTCTTT. The encoded protein is CASRWGGRGQNTEAFF.

The gene calls are TRBV19 and TRBJ2-1; TRBD2 aligns across 10 bases. Unmatched junction bases numbered 10, after V lost 1 base and J lost 7 bases. The CDR3 spans 17 residues. Germline V gene data show CDR1 as LNHDA and CDR2 as SQIVND (reference sequence). CDR3 region: CASSIGRGTSVGNEQFF. The CDR3 DNA reads TGTGCCAGTAGTATAGGGCGGGGGACTAGCGTAGGTAATGAGCAGTTCTTC.

This chain joins TRBV10-3 and TRBJ2-1, with 14 bases matching TRBD2. The CDR3 consists of 16 residues. Germline V gene data show CDR1 as ENHRY and CDR2 as SYGVKD. The V and J ends lost 6 bases and 1 base, in that order; junction bases with no gene match: 2. The chain's CDR3 is CAIRGTSGSSYNEQFF. Written as DNA, the CDR3 is TGTGCCATCAGAGGGACTAGCGGGAGTTCCTACAATGAGCAGTTCTTC.

CDR3 DNA sequence: TGCGCCAGCAGCTTGACCTCGACAGGGCCAGCAGAGACCCAGTACTTC. Protein sequence: CASSLTSTGPAETQYF. The rearrangement uses TRBV5-1 and TRBJ2-5, with 7 bases lining up with TRBD1. CDR3 size: 16 residues. Trimming removed 1 base from V and 4 bases from J; junction bases left unmatched: 10. From germline, CDR1 is SGHRS and CDR2 YFSETQ.

The CDR3 sequence is CAWSVEGGGTNEKLFF. The CDR3, as DNA: TGTGCCTGGAGTGTTGAGGGTGGGGGCACTAATGAAAAACTGTTTTTT. The rearrangement uses TRBV30 and TRBJ1-4; TRBD1 is a possible D gene (6 bases). The germline V and J ends were trimmed by 0 bases and 2 bases, with 13 bases remaining between them. The CDR3 loop spans 16 amino acids. Germline CDR1 is GTSNPN and CDR2 is SVGIG (reference sequence).

This chain connects TRBV10-3 to TRBJ1-1; D is undetermined. Trimming removed 2 bases from V and 10 bases from J, with 11 bases in between. Germline CDR1 reads ENHRY; CDR2 reads SYGVKD. This CDR3 is 12 amino acids long. The CDR3 reads CAISEPSTSAFF. CDR3 in DNA: TGTGCCATCAGTGAGCCGTCGACATCAGCTTTCTTT.

V and J are TRBV11-2 and TRBJ2-5; no clear D. Trimming pared 1 base from V and 1 base from J, leaving 7 bases between. CDR3 length: 14 amino acids. Germline V CDR1 and CDR2: SGHAT, FQNNGV. CDR3 sequence reads: CASSLVRLQETQYF. The DNA of the CDR3 is TGTGCCAGCAGCTTAGTTCGTCTCCAAGAGACCCAGTACTTC.

The CDR3 DNA follows: TGTGCCAGCAGCTTGGACAGGGAAAAACTGTTTTTT. Translated: CASSLDREKLFF. The chain employs TRBV5-4 and TRBJ1-4, with a weak D call TRBD1 (5 bases). Deletions cut 0 bases from V and 8 bases from J, with 5 bases between. The CDR3 has 12 residues. Per germline, CDR1 SGHNT and CDR2 YYREEE (reference sequence).

The table lists this clone with a count of one. V gene TRBV5-1 combines with J gene TRBJ2-1, with a possible D match to TRBD2 (6 bases). Per germline, CDR1 SGHRS and CDR2 YFSETQ. This CDR3 region has 15 residues. V lost 3 bases, J lost 0 bases, and 10 bases lay in between. The CDR3 DNA follows: TGCGCCAGCAGCTCTCTAGCGTACTCCTACAATGAGCAGTTCTTC. Translated: CASSSLAYSYNEQFF.

The V gene is TRBV28, the J gene TRBJ2-2; 7 nucleotides agree with TRBD2. CDR1 is MDHEN, CDR2 SYDVKM, per germline. The CDR3 spans 13 residues. V was clipped by 2 bases and J by 13 bases; unmatched bases: 7. CDR3 sequence reads: CASSLSWGGTLFF. In DNA form, the CDR3 reads TGTGCCAGCAGTTTAAGTTGGGGGGGTACGCTGTTTTTT. Based on the CDR3 plus reference TRBV28 and TRBJ2-2, the full variable domain is DVKVTQSSRYLVKRTGEKVFLECVQDMDHENMFWYRQDPGLGLRLIYFSYDVKMKEKGDIPEGYSVSREKKERFSLILESASTNQTSMYLCASSLSWGGTLFFGEGSRLTVL.

As concerns this clone: This CDR3 is also generated by other DNA sequences in the sample. This sequence joins TRBV4-3 and TRBJ2-5, with D perhaps TRBD2 (5 bases). Germline V gives CDR1 LGHNA, CDR2 YSLEER. V was clipped by 0 bases and J by 2 bases, with 10 bases between them. CDR3 length: 15 amino acids. The CDR3 loop reads CASSQEASLQETQYF. DNA of the CDR3: TGCGCCAGCAGCCAAGAGGCTAGCCTACAAGAGACCCAGTACTTC.

This chain uses TRBV28 with TRBJ1-4; 8 nucleotides line up with TRBD1. CDR1 and CDR2 (germline): MDHEN, SYDVKM. The CDR3 covers 15 residues. With V trimmed by 7 bases and J by 8 bases, 12 bases remained unmatched. For the CDR3, the DNA is TGTGCCAGCACTCCACCCGGACAGGGACTCGAAAAACTGTTTTTT. This translates into CASTPPGQGLEKLFF.

The chain joins TRBV5-4 to TRBJ2-7, with 7 bases that match TRBD2. Germline values: CDR1 SGHNT, CDR2 YYREEE (reference sequence). The junction had 9 bases not matched to a gene; V was cut back by 4 bases and J by 2 bases. The CDR3 totals 15 residues. The CDR3 protein is CASSPAGGGPYEQYF. CDR3 coding DNA: TGTGCCAGCAGCCCCGCTGGGGGAGGGCCCTACGAGCAGTACTTC.

This clone was recorded once. This chain joins TRBV6-5 and TRBJ2-5; possible D gene TRBD2, 5 bases. Deletions cut 2 bases from V and 5 bases from J, with 9 bases between. The germline V gene encodes CDR1 MNHEY and CDR2 SVGAGI. CDR3 length: 13 residues. The CDR3 loop reads CASSYRDGETQYF. Here the CDR3 DNA reads TGTGCCAGCAGTTACCGGGATGGGGAGACCCAGTACTTC.

The gene calls are TRBV6-5 and TRBJ1-1; D remains ambiguous. In germline, CDR1 is MNHEY, CDR2 SVGAGI. V was pared by 5 bases and J by 0 bases, with 10 bases between. The CDR3 is 14 residues long. The CDR3 bases are TGTGCCAGCAGTCGTACCCCGGTGAACACTGAAGCTTTCTTT. Amino acid sequence: CASSRTPVNTEAFF.

This chain joins TRBV4-3 and TRBJ2-1; 11 bases match TRBD2. CDR1 is LGHNA and CDR2 is YSLEER in the germline V gene. After removal of 1 base from V and 6 bases from J, the junction contained 2 bases not matched to a gene. CDR3 size: 15 residues. DNA of the CDR3: TGCGCCAGCAGCCAAGCTAGCGGGAGGTTCAATGAGCAGTTCTTC. As protein: CASSQASGRFNEQFF.

The rearrangement uses TRBV27 and TRBJ1-1; no definite D call. CDR1 is MNHEY, CDR2 SMNVEV, per germline (reference sequence). The ends were cut back, 0 bases at V and 0 bases at J, with 2 bases in the middle. The CDR3 is made up of 13 amino acids. The DNA of the CDR3 is TGTGCCAGCAGTTTATCCTTGAACACTGAAGCTTTCTTT. This gives the protein CASSLSLNTEAFF.

This chain uses TRBV5-1 with TRBJ2-7, with 10 bases fitting TRBD1. V was pared by 3 bases and J by 5 bases, with 8 bases of the junction left unmatched. The CDR3 has 15 residues. Germline loops: CDR1 SGHRS, CDR2 YFSETQ. The DNA of the CDR3 is TGCGCCAGCAGCTGGGCCGGGACAGGGGCCGACGAGCAGTACTTC. It encodes CASSWAGTGADEQYF. The complete variable domain, with remaining parts taken from reference TRBV5-1 and TRBJ2-7, reads KAGVTQTPRYLIKTRGQQVTLSCSPISGHRSVSWYQQTPGQGLQFLFEYFSETQRNKGNFPGRFSGRQFSNSRSEMNVSTLELGDSALYLCASSWAGTGADEQYFGPGTRLTVT.

This clone was counted once. The rearrangement links TRBV28 to TRBJ2-7; possibly TRBD1 for D (5 bases). Trimming took 6 bases from V and 7 from J, leaving 16 bases between them. The CDR3 spans 13 residues. From germline, CDR1 is MDHEN and CDR2 SYDVKM. The CDR3 DNA sequence: TGTGCCAGCAGGTCCAACCCAGGGTTGGAGCAGTACTTC. Translated: CASRSNPGLEQYF.

This clone appeared a single time. V gene TRBV7-9 combines with J gene TRBJ2-1; 8 nucleotides line up with TRBD1. The germline V gene encodes CDR1 SEHNR and CDR2 FQNEAQ (reference sequence). CDR3 length: 14 residues. Trimming took 7 bases from V and 5 from J; bases not matched to a gene: 7. This CDR3 is CASTTGGGNNEQFF. In DNA, the CDR3 is TGTGCCAGCACCACAGGGGGTGGGAACAATGAGCAGTTCTTC.

The CDR3 DNA follows: TGTGCCAGCAGCGTCGCCCCCCTTAGACAGGGTGGGGCCTCAACTAATGAAAAACTGTTTTTT. Its protein product is CASSVAPLRQGGASTNEKLFF. V gene TRBV9 combines with J gene TRBJ1-4, with TRBD1 matching 7 bases. Unmatched junction bases numbered 19, after V lost 2 bases and J lost 0 bases. This CDR3 has 21 amino acids. The V gene's germline CDR1 is SGDLS and CDR2 YYNGEE.

The CDR3 is CASSSNPDRSYGYTF. CDR3 in DNA: TGTGCCAGCAGTTCCAACCCAGACAGAAGCTATGGCTACACCTTC. The V gene is TRBV27, the J gene TRBJ1-2; possibly TRBD1 for D (5 bases). V was clipped by 4 bases and J by 4 bases, with 16 bases between them. From germline, CDR1 is MNHEY and CDR2 SMNVEV (reference sequence). CDR3 length: 15 residues.

The gene calls are TRBV4-1 and TRBJ2-7, with D perhaps matching TRBD1 (5 bases). The CDR3 is 16 amino acids. In germline, CDR1 is MGHRA, CDR2 YSYEKL. V gave up 0 bases and J gave up 2 bases, with 14 bases separating them. CDR3 amino acids: CASSQDSAGNPYEQYF. The CDR3 bases are TGCGCCAGCAGCCAAGATTCGGCAGGGAATCCCTACGAGCAGTACTTC.

The gene calls are TRBV18 and TRBJ1-2, with D unresolved. V gave up 3 bases and J gave up 4 bases, with 18 bases separating them. Germline lookup yields CDR1 KGHSH and CDR2 LQKENI. There are 16 residues in the CDR3. The CDR3 loop is CASSPAPAGTLYGYTF. The CDR3 bases are TGTGCCAGCTCACCGGCCCCGGCGGGTACTCTCTATGGCTACACCTTC.